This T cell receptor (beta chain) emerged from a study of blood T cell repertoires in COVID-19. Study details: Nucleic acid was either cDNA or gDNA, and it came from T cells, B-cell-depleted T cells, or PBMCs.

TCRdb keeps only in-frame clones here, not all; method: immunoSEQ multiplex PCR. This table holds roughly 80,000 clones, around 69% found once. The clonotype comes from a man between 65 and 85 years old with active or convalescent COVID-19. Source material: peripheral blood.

Written as DNA, the CDR3 is TGCGCCAGCAGCTTGACCCCAGCAGGGAAAGAGACCCAGTACTTC. Its protein is CASSLTPAGKETQYF. The rearrangement uses TRBV5-1 and TRBJ2-5; D may be TRBD1 (5 bases). This CDR3 has 15 amino acids. Germline V gene sequence: CDR1 SGHRS, CDR2 YFSETQ. Trimming stripped 1 base from V and 3 bases from J, with 13 bases between. Complete variable domain (other parts from reference TRBV5-1 and TRBJ2-5): KAGVTQTPRYLIKTRGQQVTLSCSPISGHRSVSWYQQTPGQGLQFLFEYFSETQRNKGNFPGRFSGRQFSNSRSEMNVSTLELGDSALYLCASSLTPAGKETQYFGPGTRLLVL.